The clone carrying this TCR beta chain was detected only a few times. The antigen remains unidentified. TCRdb called the reads again in MiXCR, with one record for every CDR3 protein. Among about 900,000 distinct CDR3 sequences listed, roughly 31% were seen once. The data are from a study of T cell repertoires in cytomegalovirus infection. Study in general: Both CMV infection and a matching HLA type were indicated by public TCR beta signatures.

Germline CDR1 reads ENHRY; CDR2 reads SYGVKD. Trimming took off 6 bases at V and 4 bases at J, with 16 bases between the two ends. The CDR3 loop spans 15 amino acids. General study points: Adding up the frequency of public TCR beta families identified people who carried CMV plus the relevant HLA. HLA-C-restricted CMV-specific TCR beta clonotypes were dominant in the ex vivo response.

The source material was cultured CD8+ T cells from PBMCs, sampled from culture after CMV antigen stimulation. The source of this sequence is a human donor in good health (CMV status not recorded). Some clones in this sample may be carry-over from other donors' samples. The genes are TRBV10-3 and TRBJ1-5, with D possibly TRBD1 on 6 matching bases. CDR3 nucleotides: TGTGCCATCAGGGAAGGGGGTAAAGGGAATCAGCCCCAGCATTTT. Protein product: CAIREGGKGNQPQHF.